This T cell receptor beta chain is drawn from a study of vaccination and CD4 T cells after COVID-19. The overall study: Median time from COVID diagnosis to post-COVID sampling was over 80 days (35 to 161). Overall study results and limits: Convalescent patients were relatively few, and early post-infection timepoints were missing.

Note on this clonotype: Its antigen is currently unknown.

Oncomine TCR Beta short-read sequencing was applied to DNA from cultured CD4+ T cells. Scientists extracted genomic DNA from CD4+ T cells grown in culture. TCRdb re-called the PCR reads through MiXCR, storing one row per CDR3 protein. The table has about 11,000 distinct CDR3 sequences, approximately 52% seen once. Regarding treatment: approximately 9-day PBMC culture with coronavirus spike peptide pools or control peptides (ViraFEST assay). The V segment lost 4 bases and the J segment 3 bases; nucleotides outside the gene matches: 3. This CDR3 spans 14 amino acids. CDR1 and CDR2 (germline): MRHNA, SNTAGT.

The sample was CD4+ T cells from blood, cultured in vitro. This TCR came from a human donor who had recovered from COVID-19. The chain employs TRBV6-4 and TRBJ2-3, with TRBD2 matching over 8 bases. This chain's CDR3 is CASSAGGPTDTQYF. CDR3 sequence (DNA): TGTGCCAGCAGTGCGGGAGGGCCAACAGATACGCAGTATTTT.